These 17 T cell receptor beta chains came from one sample sequenced in a study of blood T cell repertoires in COVID-19. The protocol was immunoSEQ multiplex PCR, while the TCRdb copy is restricted to in-frame clones and leaves out a portion. The data show about 120,000 clones, with 80% seen just once and around 25% held by the top ten. The sample consisted of peripheral blood. The origin of the receptors is a human donor in a cohort sampled during active COVID-19.

The CDR3 protein is CASSQLGRVDEKLFF. DNA of the CDR3: TGCGCCAGCAGCCAATTGGGCAGGGTGGATGAAAAACTGTTTTTT. The chain is built from TRBV4-3 and TRBJ1-4; D might be TRBD1 (5 bases). The CDR3 extends over 15 amino acids. V was clipped by 2 bases and J by 6 bases, with 13 bases between them. In germline, CDR1 is LGHNA, CDR2 YSLEER.

This chain connects TRBV11-2 to TRBJ2-7, with 8 bases matching TRBD1. Germline-derived CDR1 and CDR2 are SGHAT and FQNNGV. V gave up 0 bases and J gave up 4 bases; unmatched junction bases: 5. CDR3 size: 15 residues. Here the CDR3 DNA reads TGTGCCAGCAGCTTAGACCGTCAGGGGGCATACGAGCAGTACTTC. Translated, it gives CASSLDRQGAYEQYF. Supplemented by reference TRBV11-2 and TRBJ2-7, the full variable domain reads EAGVAQSPRYKIIEKRQSVAFWCNPISGHATLYWYQQILGQGPKLLIQFQNNGVVDDSQLPKDRFSAERLKGVDSTLKIQPAKLEDSAVYLCASSLDRQGAYEQYFGPGTRLTVT.

The chain recombines TRBV3-1 (or the pseudogene TRBV3-2) with TRBJ2-1; D is unresolved. This CDR3 has 15 residues. CDR1 LGHDT and CDR2 YNNKEL come from the germline V gene (reference sequence). Trimming cost V 4 bases and J 4 bases, with 14 bases left between them. CDR3 sequence: CASSPRYLSYNEQFF. DNA for the CDR3: TGTGCCAGCAGCCCTCGATACCTTAGTTACAATGAGCAGTTCTTC.

This clone is a singleton in its sample. The rearrangement links TRBV25-1 to TRBJ2-6; 8 bases agree with TRBD1. The CDR3 totals 16 residues. Looked up from germline, CDR1 is MGHDK and CDR2 is SYGVNS. Trimming at V came to 5 bases and at J to 2 bases, leaving 5 bases not matched to a gene. The CDR3 coding sequence is TGTGCCAGCAGTTGGACAGGGCTAGCTGGGGCCAACGTCCTGACTTTC. Protein sequence: CASSWTGLAGANVLTF.

The chain recombines TRBV15 with TRBJ2-2, with 8 bases matching TRBD2. Germline V gives CDR1 LNHNV, CDR2 YYDKDF (reference sequence). The CDR3 is 15 amino acids. Losses at the gene ends were 0 bases for V and 12 bases for J; bases not matched to a gene: 9. The CDR3 is CATSRDRGGPRKLFF. Written as DNA, the CDR3 is TGTGCCACCAGCAGAGATCGGGGGGGACCCAGAAAGCTGTTTTTT.

The chain uses TRBV7-2 and TRBJ1-1, with a weak D call TRBD1 (5 bases). CDR3 size: 15 residues. V was trimmed by 2 bases and J by 5 bases, leaving 15 bases between them. Germline CDR1 is SGHTA and CDR2 is FQGNSA. The chain's CDR3 is CASSLMSGQWTEAFF. The DNA for the CDR3 is TGTGCCAGCAGCTTAATGAGTGGACAATGGACTGAAGCTTTCTTT. Full variable domain (outside the CDR3, taken from reference TRBV7-2 and TRBJ1-1): GAGVSQSPSNKVTEKGKDVELRCDPISGHTALYWYRQSLGQGLEFLIYFQGNSAPDKSGLPSDRFSAERTGGSVSTLTIQRTQQEDSAVYLCASSLMSGQWTEAFFGQGTRLTVV.

This chain joins TRBV27 and TRBJ2-1; TRBD1 agrees at 7 bases. With 10 bases clipped from V and 7 bases from J, the junction kept 19 bases outside the gene matches. From germline, CDR1 is MNHEY and CDR2 SMNVEV (reference sequence). The CDR3 totals 16 residues. The CDR3: CATAHFRGPGSNEQFF. CDR3 nucleotide sequence: TGTGCCACCGCCCACTTTAGGGGGCCCGGGTCGAATGAGCAGTTCTTC.

The chain carries TRBV4-2 and TRBJ2-3, with D hard to call. Trimming took 0 bases from V and 4 from J, leaving 11 bases between them. The CDR3 covers 15 residues. CDR1 and CDR2 (germline): LGHNA, YNFKEQ. This CDR3 reads CASSQENRIADTQYF. Written as DNA, the CDR3 is TGTGCCAGCAGCCAAGAAAATAGAATCGCAGATACGCAGTATTTT.

The J gene is TRBJ1-2, the V gene TRBV7-3, with D perhaps TRBD1 (6 bases). Germline V gene lookup returns CDR1 SGHTA and CDR2 FQGTGA. The V end lost 5 bases, the J end lost 2 bases, and 21 bases lay between the germline ends. The CDR3 sequence is 17 residues long. The CDR3 DNA reads TGTGCCAGCAGCCCAGGTGGGGGCAGGGAAGGGAACTATGGCTACACCTTC. It translates to CASSPGGGREGNYGYTF.

CDR3 in amino acids: CASSSHGTGVEPQHF. The CDR3 nucleotides are TGCGCCAGCAGCAGCCATGGGACAGGGGTGGAGCCCCAGCATTTT. The chain employs TRBV4-1 and TRBJ1-5; 10 nucleotides line up with TRBD1. The length of the CDR3 is 15 residues. Per the germline V gene, CDR1 is MGHRA and CDR2 is YSYEKL. Unmatched junction bases numbered 9, after V lost 5 bases and J lost 8 bases.

The rearrangement links TRBV5-5 to TRBJ1-4, with no clear D. The CDR3 loop spans 15 amino acids. CDR1 SGHKS and CDR2 YYEKEE come from the germline V gene (reference sequence). Trimming stripped 2 bases from V and 3 bases from J, with 11 bases between. CDR3 nucleotide sequence: TGTGCCAGCAGCTTCGGCGAGGGTTCTAATGAAAAACTGTTTTTT. Its translation is CASSFGEGSNEKLFF.

The genes are TRBV7-8 and TRBJ2-1, with TRBD1 identical over 8 bases. Germline loops: CDR1 SGHVS, CDR2 FQNEAQ. CDR3 length: 15 residues. With V trimmed by 3 bases and J by 6 bases, 7 bases remained unmatched. As DNA, the CDR3 is TGTGCCAGCAGCTTCGACAGGGGTGGGTTCAATGAGCAGTTCTTC. Its protein product is CASSFDRGGFNEQFF.

This chain uses TRBV27 with TRBJ2-3; weak D call: TRBD2 (5 bases). Per the germline V gene, CDR1 is MNHEY and CDR2 is SMNVEV (reference sequence). This CDR3 contains 16 residues. V lost 5 bases to trimming and J lost 2 bases, with 17 bases between them. The CDR3, as DNA: TGTGCCAGCAGTGGGTACGGACTTCGACCCACAGATACGCAGTATTTT. Amino acids: CASSGYGLRPTDTQYF.

This clone has a handful of counts. The rearrangement joins TRBV9 to TRBJ2-2; 10 bases are a match to TRBD2. J gave up 4 bases and V 4 bases, and 10 bases lay outside the gene matches. The CDR3 sequence is 17 residues long. The germline V gene has CDR1 SGDLS and CDR2 YYNGEE. CDR3 in amino acids: CASSPRELAGATGELFF. CDR3 DNA sequence: TGTGCCAGCAGCCCCAGGGAGCTAGCGGGGGCCACCGGGGAGCTGTTTTTT.

This chain uses TRBV10-3 with TRBJ2-1, with 7 bases identical to TRBD1. V lost 6 bases to trimming and J lost 9 bases; unmatched junction nucleotides: 8. CDR1 and CDR2 from the germline V gene are ENHRY and SYGVKD. This CDR3 is built from 13 residues. The CDR3 protein is CAIRDGQEREQFF. The CDR3 DNA reads TGTGCCATCAGAGACGGACAGGAACGTGAGCAGTTCTTC.

The chain couples TRBV19 to TRBJ2-5; 7 nucleotides align to TRBD1. V trimming: 1 base; J trimming: 5 bases; junction bases outside the gene matches: 4. Germline V CDR1 and CDR2: LNHDA, SQIVND (reference sequence). CDR3 length: 14 amino acids. This chain's CDR3 is CASSIGGGEETQYF. In nucleotides, the CDR3 is TGTGCCAGTAGTATAGGAGGGGGCGAGGAGACCCAGTACTTC.

The chain uses TRBV9 and TRBJ2-7, with D possibly being TRBD1 (6 bases). V was clipped by 3 bases and J by 9 bases, with 25 bases between them. From germline, CDR1 is SGDLS and CDR2 YYNGEE. This CDR3 spans 16 amino acids. For the CDR3, the DNA is TGTGCCAGCAGCGGGGGTAGGGACACCAACTTGTTTGGGCAGTACTTC. Protein product: CASSGGRDTNLFGQYF.